Listed here are 12 T cell receptor beta chains from one sample, sequenced in a study of graft-versus-host responses after intestinal transplantation. Some clones are missing from TCRdb's copy, which holds only in-frame ones; the method was immunoSEQ multiplex PCR. The sample has about 54,000 clones; 75% to 95% are singletons. The sample here was PBMCs, taken approximately 660 days after intestinal transplant. All receptors derive from a human patient who received an intestinal transplant, so some T cells may come from the graft donor.

V gene TRBV7-3 combines with J gene TRBJ2-2, with D tentatively TRBD2 (5 bases). The CDR3 spans 14 residues. Germline V CDR1 and CDR2: SGHTA, FQGTGA. Trimming shortened V by 3 bases and J by 4 bases, and 9 bases separated the two germline ends. This chain's CDR3 is CASSFGVSTGELFF. DNA for the CDR3: TGTGCCAGCAGCTTCGGGGTTAGCACCGGGGAGCTGTTTTTT.

The V and J genes are TRBV11-3 and TRBJ1-5, with no clear D. The CDR3 spans 17 residues. CDR1 and CDR2 (germline): SGHNT, YENEEA. With 5 bases removed from V and 5 bases from J, the gap between germline ends came to 22 bases. This CDR3 is CASSPPIGSNPHQPQHF. DNA of the CDR3: TGTGCCAGCAGCCCTCCAATTGGGAGTAACCCCCATCAGCCCCAGCATTTT. The entire variable domain, with the rest obtained from reference TRBV11-3 and TRBJ1-5, is as follows: EAGVVQSPRYKIIEKKQPVAFWCNPISGHNTLYWYLQNLGQGPELLIRYENEEAVDDSQLPKDRFSAERLKGVDSTLKIQPAELGDSAVYLCASSPPIGSNPHQPQHFGDGTRLSIL.

The chain carries TRBV4-1 and TRBJ1-1; 8 bases line up with TRBD1. From germline, CDR1 is MGHRA and CDR2 YSYEKL. Trimming took 2 bases from V and 2 from J; bases not matched to a gene: 7. The length of the CDR3 is 16 residues. The CDR3 is CASSQPYRGANTEAFF. CDR3 nucleotides: TGCGCCAGCAGCCAACCCTACAGGGGGGCCAACACTGAAGCTTTCTTT.

The chain joins TRBV7-9 to TRBJ1-1; D gene unclear. This CDR3 spans 14 amino acids. V shed 5 bases and J shed 12 bases, with 22 bases lying between them. Germline-derived CDR1 and CDR2 are SEHNR and FQNEAQ (reference sequence). CDR3 residues: CASSPPETPHRTFF. The CDR3 nucleotides read TGTGCCAGCAGCCCTCCGGAGACGCCCCACCGGACTTTCTTT.

In its sample, this clone was seen once. The rearrangement uses TRBV6-4 and TRBJ1-6; TRBD1 might be the D (6 bases). Trimming cost V 6 bases and J 9 bases, with 18 bases left between them. There are 15 residues in the CDR3. Germline V gene sequence: CDR1 MRHNA, CDR2 SNTAGT. The CDR3 bases are TGTGCCAGCAGCGTCGAGGCAGCACAGGGTTCACCCCTCCACTTT. This gives the protein CASSVEAAQGSPLHF.

V gene TRBV7-2 combines with J gene TRBJ2-1; perhaps TRBD1 as D (6 bases). The V gene's germline CDR1 is SGHTA and CDR2 FQGNSA. V lost 5 bases to trimming and J lost 8 bases, with 13 bases between them. This CDR3 region has 13 residues. The CDR3 sequence: CASSQQGGDEQFF. The CDR3 DNA sequence: TGTGCCAGCAGCCAACAGGGTGGGGATGAGCAGTTCTTC.

This clone was found a few times. The gene calls are TRBV23-1 and TRBJ1-5; TRBD1 matches 7 bases. TRBV23-1 is an ORF, and what it does is uncertain. V dropped 11 bases and J dropped 8; count of bases not matched to a gene: 6. The CDR3 has 11 residues. The CDR3 protein is CAGTDGKPQHF. CDR3 coding DNA: TGCGCCGGGACAGATGGCAAGCCCCAGCATTTT.

The chain carries TRBV7-9 and TRBJ1-4; D gene ambiguous. The length of the CDR3 is 17 residues. In germline, CDR1 is SEHNR, CDR2 FQNEAQ (reference sequence). V was pared by 5 bases and J by 6 bases, with 22 bases between. The CDR3 coding sequence is TGTGCCAGCAGCCTGTACTCCTTCGGGGAGCCAGATGAAAAACTGTTTTTT. Amino acid sequence: CASSLYSFGEPDEKLFF.

The CDR3 region is CASSYGTGVYNEQFF. The CDR3 bases are TGTGCCAGCAGTTACGGGACAGGGGTTTACAATGAGCAGTTCTTC. The chain links TRBV6-5 to TRBJ2-1; 10 bases align to TRBD1. The trim removed 2 bases at V and 4 bases at J, leaving 2 bases unmatched. This CDR3 is 15 amino acids long. Germline CDR1 and CDR2: MNHEY and SVGAGI.

The chain is built from TRBV5-1 and TRBJ1-6; 7 positions match TRBD1. Looked up from germline, CDR1 is SGHRS and CDR2 is YFSETQ. V dropped 5 bases and J dropped 9; count of bases not matched to a gene: 8. This CDR3 has 14 residues. CDR3 protein: CASSRTGRGSPLHF. In nucleotides, the CDR3 is TGCGCCAGCAGTAGGACAGGACGGGGTTCACCCCTCCACTTT.

The chain joins TRBV9 to TRBJ1-3; no definite D call. Germline loops: CDR1 SGDLS, CDR2 YYNGEE. There are 17 residues in the CDR3. The V gene lost 0 bases and the J gene lost 4 bases, with 17 bases spanning the gap. CDR3 sequence reads: CASSVESGLGPGNTIYF. The CDR3 coding sequence is TGTGCCAGCAGCGTAGAGTCAGGCCTCGGGCCGGGAAACACCATATATTTT.

The chain couples TRBV18 to TRBJ1-5; D gene unclear. The CDR3 totals 17 residues. V dropped 1 base and J dropped 7 bases, with 20 bases sitting between them. Germline CDR1 is KGHSH and CDR2 is LQKENI. The chain's CDR3 is CASSPRSVGVGEQPQHF. CDR3 bases: TGTGCCAGCTCACCACGCTCCGTCGGGGTTGGGGAGCAGCCCCAGCATTTT.